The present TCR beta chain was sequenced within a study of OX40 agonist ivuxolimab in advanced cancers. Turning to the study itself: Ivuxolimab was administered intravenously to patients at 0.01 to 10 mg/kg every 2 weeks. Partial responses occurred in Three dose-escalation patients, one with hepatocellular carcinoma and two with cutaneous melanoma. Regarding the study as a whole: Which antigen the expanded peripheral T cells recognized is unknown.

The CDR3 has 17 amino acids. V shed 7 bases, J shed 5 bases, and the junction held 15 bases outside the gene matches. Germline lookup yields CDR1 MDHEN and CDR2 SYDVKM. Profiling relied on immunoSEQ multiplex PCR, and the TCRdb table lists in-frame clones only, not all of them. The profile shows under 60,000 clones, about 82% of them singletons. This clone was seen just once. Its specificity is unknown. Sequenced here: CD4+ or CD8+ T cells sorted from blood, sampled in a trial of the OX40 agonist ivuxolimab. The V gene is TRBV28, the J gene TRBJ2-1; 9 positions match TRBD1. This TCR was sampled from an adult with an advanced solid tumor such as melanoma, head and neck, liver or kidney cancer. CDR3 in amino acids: CASTYPGGTGNHNEQFF. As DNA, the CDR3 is TGTGCCAGCACCTACCCTGGCGGGACAGGGAATCACAATGAGCAGTTCTTC.